This is a list of T cell receptor beta chains from one sample in a study of control samples from healthy donors and cancer patients. Method: immunoSEQ multiplex PCR; TCRdb's copy keeps in-frame clones and lacks some. The table has about 410,000 clones, roughly 90% seen once; the top ten hold 5.5% to 7.5%. Sequencing input: PBMCs. Receptors originate from a man in his forties or fifties with head and neck cancer. CDR3s include the opening cysteine and the closing phenylalanine or tryptophan. The D gene is left open where the match is weak. The size entry is marked missing in some rows and otherwise reads once, few, many or a size class.

TRBV19	few	TRBJ2-7	15	TRBD1	TGTGCCAGTAGTATCCCCGGGACAGGGGTTCACGAGCAGTACTTC	CASSIPGTGVHEQYF
TRBV7-9	NA	TRBJ1-5	14	NA	TGTGCCAGCAGCCCACCCGCGGCGGCCCAGCCCCAGCATTTT	CASSPPAAAQPQHF
TRBV7-3	NA	TRBJ1-1	13	TRBD1	TGTGCCAGCAGCTCTTCCCAAGGGGGCAGAGCTTTCTTT	CASSSSQGGRAFF
TRBV11-1	NA	TRBJ2-1	12	NA	TGTGCCAGCAGCGGCAGGGAAAATGAGCAGTTCTTC	CASSGRENEQFF
TRBV19	NA	TRBJ1-5	15	NA	TGTGCCAGTAGTTTGACACCGACCAACAATCAGCCCCAGCATTTT	CASSLTPTNNQPQHF
TRBV29-1	NA	TRBJ2-2	11	NA	TGCAGCGTTGCCATCACCGGGGAGCTGTTTTTT	CSVAITGELFF
TRBV7-7	NA	TRBJ2-5	16	NA	TGTGCTAGCAGCCCCTGGAGCGGGGACAATCAAGAGACCCAGTACTTC	CASSPWSGDNQETQYF
TRBV29-1	once	TRBJ2-1	12	NA	TGCAGCGTTGAAGATTCTTACAATGAGCAGTTCTTC	CSVEDSYNEQFF
TRBV27	once	TRBJ2-7	14	TRBD1	TGTGCCAGCAACGGACGGGACAGAGCCTACGAGCAGTACTTC	CASNGRDRAYEQYF
TRBV4-3	NA	TRBJ2-7	13	NA	TGCGCCAGCAGCTCCCGACTGCTCCGGGAGCAGTACTTC	CASSSRLLREQYF
TRBV30	NA	TRBJ1-1	14	TRBD1	TGTGCCTGGAGTCGGGACAGGATGAACACTGAAGCTTTCTTT	CAWSRDRMNTEAFF
TRBV20-1	NA	TRBJ1-3	15	TRBD1	TGCAGTGCTAGTGGCGGGACAGGTTCTGGAAACACCATATATTTT	CSASGGTGSGNTIYF
TRBV10-3	NA	TRBJ2-1	18	TRBD1	TGTGCCAGCCTGGACAGGGGGCGGGAGAAGAGCTCCTACAATGAGCAGTTCTTC	CASLDRGREKSSYNEQFF
TRBV6-5	NA	TRBJ1-2	15	NA	TGTGCCAGCAGTCGGGCGAAGTCCGGGAGGTATGGCTACACCTTC	CASSRAKSGRYGYTF
TRBV19	NA	TRBJ1-4	15	NA	TGTGCCAGTAGTCTCCCTGGGGCAACTAATGAAAAACTGTTTTTT	CASSLPGATNEKLFF
TRBV5-8	NA	TRBJ1-5	13	NA	TGTGCCAGCAGCCCACCCGGTTATCAGCCCCAGCATTTT	CASSPPGYQPQHF
TRBV19	NA	TRBJ2-1	14	NA	TGTGCCAGTAGTCCCGGCGGCTCCTACAATGAGCAGTTCTTC	CASSPGGSYNEQFF
TRBV9	once	TRBJ2-5	15	TRBD1	TGTGCCAGCAGCGTAGGGGGACAGGGCCAAGAGACCCAGTACTTC	CASSVGGQGQETQYF
TRBV11-3	NA	TRBJ2-2	14	NA	TGTGCCAGCAGCTTGGGGGGGGCCACCGGGGAGCTGTTTTTT	CASSLGGATGELFF
TRBV29-1	NA	TRBJ2-5	13	NA	TGCAGCGTTGAATCGGGGGCCCAAGAGACCCAGTACTTC	CSVESGAQETQYF
TRBV3-1/TRBV3-2	NA	TRBJ2-1	14	NA	TGTGCCAGCAGCCTCCGACTTAGACCGGATGAGCAGTTCTTC	CASSLRLRPDEQFF
TRBV19	NA	TRBJ1-5	15	NA	TGTGCCAGTTCGAGATGGGTGGGGGACCCTCAGCCCCAGCATTTT	CASSRWVGDPQPQHF
TRBV3-1/TRBV3-2	NA	TRBJ1-5	15	NA	TGTGCCAGCAGCCAAGATTCCCAGCGGGGTCAGCCCCAGCATTTT	CASSQDSQRGQPQHF
TRBV10-3	NA	TRBJ2-7	17	NA	TGTGCCATCAGTCAGGGGACTTGGACCCACCCATCCTACGAGCAGTACTTC	CAISQGTWTHPSYEQYF
TRBV7-8	NA	TRBJ2-7	15	TRBD2	TGTGCCAGCAGCTTAGGAGATAGCGGGGGCGGCGAGCAGTACTTC	CASSLGDSGGGEQYF
TRBV7-3	NA	TRBJ2-1	17	TRBD1	TGTGCCAGCAGTTCTATCATAGGGGGCAGCTCCTACAATGAGCAGTTCTTC	CASSSIIGGSSYNEQFF
TRBV24-1	NA	TRBJ1-2	12	NA	TGTGCCACCAGCATTAGGGGCTATGGCTACACCTTC	CATSIRGYGYTF
TRBV5-6	once	TRBJ2-7	11	NA	TGTGCCAGCAGCTTCACAGGGGAGCAGTACTTC	CASSFTGEQYF
TRBV4-3	NA	TRBJ2-1	14	NA	TGCGCCAGCAGCCAAGACAGGGGCTTGAATGAGCAGTTCTTC	CASSQDRGLNEQFF
TRBV7-2	NA	TRBJ1-1	15	NA	TGTGCCAGCAGCCCTCATAAGGCTTTGGGACCTGTCGCTTTCTTT	CASSPHKALGPVAFF
TRBV6-5	once	TRBJ1-2	14	NA	TGTGCCAGCAGTTACTCCGGTCAGACCTATGGCTACACCTTC	CASSYSGQTYGYTF
TRBV9	NA	TRBJ2-4	15	NA	TGTGCCAGCAGCGGGGGACCCTCACTGGGGAACATTCAGTACTTC	CASSGGPSLGNIQYF
TRBV21-1	NA	TRBJ2-2	16	NA	TGTGCCAGCAGCAAAGCCCGGACACTGAACACCGGGGAGCTGTTTTTT	CASSKARTLNTGELFF
TRBV28	NA	TRBJ1-3	13	NA	TGTGCCAGCAAACCGGGCAGTCGGAACACCATATATTTT	CASKPGSRNTIYF
TRBV6-2/TRBV6-3	NA	TRBJ2-3	15	TRBD1	TGTGCCAGCAGTTACGCGGGACAGGGTTCGGATACGCAGTATTTT	CASSYAGQGSDTQYF
TRBV29-1	NA	TRBJ2-1	15	TRBD2	TGCAGCGTTGAGGCCACTAGCGGGAGGAACAATGAGCAGTTCTTC	CSVEATSGRNNEQFF
TRBV27	few	TRBJ2-7	13	NA	TGTGCCAGCAGTTCCCCTGGTAACTACGAGCAGTACTTC	CASSSPGNYEQYF
TRBV6-1	NA	TRBJ1-2	16	NA	TGTGCCAGCAGTGAAGCGTTTTTTATGGGAAACTATGGCTACACCTTC	CASSEAFFMGNYGYTF
TRBV6-6	NA	TRBJ2-3	13	NA	TGTGCCAGCAGTTACTCCCCCACCGATACGCAGTATTTT	CASSYSPTDTQYF
TRBV30	NA	TRBJ2-7	15	TRBD2	TGTGCCTGGACACGGGCTAGCGGCCTGCTCTACGAGCAGTACTTC	CAWTRASGLLYEQYF
TRBV27	NA	TRBJ1-5	14	TRBD1	TGTGCCAGCAGCAGGACAGGGTTCAATCAGCCCCAGCATTTT	CASSRTGFNQPQHF
TRBV4-2	NA	TRBJ2-5	14	NA	TGTGCCAGCAGCCCAGGTGGGGGCCAAGAGACCCAGTACTTC	CASSPGGGQETQYF
TRBV11-2	NA	TRBJ2-7	14	TRBD1	TGTGCCAGCAGTACCGGGACAGGAGGCTACGAGCAGTACTTC	CASSTGTGGYEQYF
TRBV6-5	once	TRBJ2-7	13	TRBD2	TGTGCCGGAGCTAGCGGACCCTTCACCGAGCAGTACTTC	CAGASGPFTEQYF
TRBV11-2	NA	TRBJ1-6	19	NA	TGTGCCAGCAGCTCCGCCGGGATCCTACTAAGCCGCGATAATTCACCCCTCCACTTT	CASSSAGILLSRDNSPLHF
TRBV6-5	NA	TRBJ1-1	13	NA	TGTGCCAGCAGCTTGGGACGGAACACTGAAGCTTTCTTT	CASSLGRNTEAFF
TRBV3-1/TRBV3-2	NA	TRBJ2-7	12	NA	TGTGGTTCGCAGGGGGGGTACTACGAGCAGTACTTC	CGSQGGYYEQYF
TRBV29-1	NA	TRBJ1-5	16	NA	TGCAGCGTCACCGGACCCGGGACGGTGAGCAATCAGCCCCAGCATTTT	CSVTGPGTVSNQPQHF
TRBV5-1	NA	TRBJ2-1	15	NA	TGCGCCAGCAGCTTGCCCAGGGGCAACTACAATGAGCAGTTCTTC	CASSLPRGNYNEQFF
TRBV28	NA	TRBJ2-1	16	TRBD2	TGTGCCAGCAGTTCAGGACTAGCGGACCGATACAATGAGCAGTTCTTC	CASSSGLADRYNEQFF
TRBV9	NA	TRBJ2-7	15	NA	TGTGCCAGCAGCGTAGGGGGAGTTCAGGCCTACGAGCAGTACTTC	CASSVGGVQAYEQYF
TRBV12-3/TRBV12-4	NA	TRBJ1-6	12	NA	TGTGCCAGCAGATCTCCGGGCGGCACCCTCCACTTT	CASRSPGGTLHF